The rows below give T cell receptor beta chains drawn from one sample of a study of blood T cell repertoires in COVID-19. Libraries were prepared by immunoSEQ multiplex PCR; TCRdb keeps only in-frame clonotypes and omits some of them. This repertoire shows 150,000 to 200,000 clones, over 80% found once; its top ten account for over 6%. The sequenced sample consisted of peripheral blood. These receptors were obtained from a woman aged 70 to 79 with COVID-19, enrolled during active disease. The CDR3 runs from the conserved cysteine through the conserved F or W. Each record gives: clone size, J gene, V gene, D gene, CDR3 protein, CDR3 DNA. A D gene is named only where the DNA matches it firmly. A clone size is listed for some rows: how often the clone was seen (once, few, many), or a class if it is expanded.

NA,TRBJ1-3,TRBV18,TRBD1,CASSLNTGEGNTIYF,TGTGCCAGCTCACTAAATACAGGGGAAGGAAACACCATATATTTT
NA,TRBJ2-7,TRBV9,NA,CARSEGPEQYF,TGTGCCAGGTCGGAGGGGCCCGAGCAGTACTTC
NA,TRBJ2-2,TRBV7-9,NA,CASSLRGTGELFF,TGTGCCAGCAGCTTACGAGGCACCGGGGAGCTGTTTTTT
NA,TRBJ2-7,TRBV28,NA,CASSLFQGSYEQYF,TGTGCCAGCAGTTTATTTCAGGGCTCCTACGAGCAGTACTTC
NA,TRBJ1-1,TRBV3-1/TRBV3-2,NA,CASSRKGAGTEAFF,TGTGCCAGCAGCCGCAAGGGAGCAGGCACTGAAGCTTTCTTT
NA,TRBJ2-1,TRBV3-1/TRBV3-2,TRBD2,CASSLGLANNEQFF,TGTGCCAGCAGCCTCGGACTAGCGAACAATGAGCAGTTCTTC
NA,TRBJ1-2,TRBV3-1/TRBV3-2,TRBD1,CASSRGTGENGYTF,TGTGCCAGCAGTCGAGGGACAGGGGAAAATGGCTACACCTTC
NA,TRBJ1-1,TRBV27,NA,CASRDTASTEAFF,TGTGCCAGCAGGGACACGGCGAGCACTGAAGCTTTCTTT
NA,TRBJ2-1,TRBV3-1/TRBV3-2,TRBD2,CASSQALAGNEQFF,TGTGCCAGCAGCCAAGCACTAGCGGGGAATGAGCAGTTCTTC
NA,TRBJ1-2,TRBV7-3,NA,CASSYPRGAGYTF,TGTGCCAGCAGCTACCCACGGGGAGCTGGCTACACCTTC
NA,TRBJ2-1,TRBV29-1,NA,CSVSHTTVNEQFF,TGCAGCGTCTCCCATACCACAGTTAATGAGCAGTTCTTC
NA,TRBJ2-1,TRBV13,TRBD1,CASSRRDRGNNEQFF,TGTGCCAGCAGCAGAAGGGACAGGGGGAACAATGAGCAGTTCTTC
NA,TRBJ2-1,TRBV2,NA,CASTGISYNEQFF,TGTGCCAGCACAGGGATCTCCTACAATGAGCAGTTCTTC
many,TRBJ2-1,TRBV6-6,NA,CASSPYIEQFF,TGTGCCAGCAGCCCCTATATTGAGCAGTTCTTC
NA,TRBJ2-7,TRBV3-1/TRBV3-2,NA,CASSHLEQYF,TGTGCCAGCAGCCATCTCGAGCAGTACTTC
NA,TRBJ2-5,TRBV2,TRBD2,CASSSSGGQETQYF,TGTGCCAGCAGTAGTAGCGGGGGGCAAGAGACCCAGTACTTC
NA,TRBJ1-2,TRBV28,NA,CASSLATTYYGYTF,TGTGCCAGCAGTTTAGCCACAACCTACTATGGCTACACCTTC
NA,TRBJ1-2,TRBV7-9,NA,CASSLAGSGGYTF,TGTGCCAGCAGCTTAGCGGGCAGCGGCGGCTACACCTTC
NA,TRBJ1-3,TRBV7-2,NA,CASSLGQGRYSGNTIYF,TGTGCCAGCAGCTTAGGACAAGGGAGGTACTCTGGAAACACCATATATTTT
NA,TRBJ1-5,TRBV28,NA,CASSLHEPTEPQHF,TGTGCCAGCAGTTTACACGAACCGACAGAGCCCCAGCATTTT
NA,TRBJ2-4,TRBV25-1,TRBD2,CASSESSGRAPKNIQYF,TGTGCCAGCAGTGAATCTAGCGGGAGGGCCCCCAAAAACATTCAGTACTTC
once,TRBJ2-1,TRBV5-1,TRBD1,CASSSPGQGNNEQFF,TGCGCCAGCAGCAGTCCGGGACAGGGGAACAATGAGCAGTTCTTC
NA,TRBJ2-3,TRBV3-1/TRBV3-2,TRBD2,CASSQASGRAEYF,TGTGCCAGCAGCCAAGCCAGCGGGAGGGCCGAGTATTTT
NA,TRBJ2-1,TRBV12-2,NA,CASRKNPGQISSYNEQFF,TGTGCAAGTCGTAAGAACCCGGGACAGATTAGCTCCTACAATGAGCAGTTCTTC
NA,TRBJ1-1,TRBV2,NA,CASSSAGNTEAFF,TGTGCCAGCAGTTCTGCGGGGAACACTGAAGCTTTCTTT
NA,TRBJ2-3,TRBV7-9,TRBD1,CASSLDRGRLTDTQYF,TGTGCCAGCAGCTTGGACAGGGGGCGACTTACAGATACGCAGTATTTT
NA,TRBJ2-7,TRBV19,TRBD2,CASSLASGPYEQYF,TGTGCCAGTAGTCTAGCTAGCGGCCCATACGAGCAGTACTTC
NA,TRBJ1-1,TRBV12-3/TRBV12-4,NA,CASSLDSYTEAFF,TGTGCCAGCAGTTTAGACAGCTACACTGAAGCTTTCTTT
NA,TRBJ2-1,TRBV10-2,NA,CASTGGFGNEQFF,TGCGCCAGCACCGGAGGGTTTGGAAATGAGCAGTTCTTC
NA,TRBJ2-2,TRBV5-4,TRBD1,CASSSDRSGELFF,TGTGCCAGCAGCTCGGACAGGTCCGGGGAGCTGTTTTTT
NA,TRBJ2-7,TRBV7-2,TRBD2,CASSLEGLGYEQYF,TGTGCCAGCAGCTTAGAGGGACTAGGGTACGAGCAGTACTTC
NA,TRBJ2-5,TRBV27,TRBD1,CASSAQGAGETQYF,TGTGCCAGCAGCGCGCAGGGGGCGGGGGAGACCCAGTACTTC
once,TRBJ1-5,TRBV19,TRBD1,CASTLDRSRDPNQPQHF,TGTGCCAGTACCCTGGACAGGTCAAGGGACCCAAATCAGCCCCAGCATTTT
NA,TRBJ1-6,TRBV7-2,NA,CASSAGPGSSPLHF,TGTGCCAGCAGCGCTGGACCGGGGTCTTCACCCCTCCACTTT
NA,TRBJ1-6,TRBV28,NA,CATSRGLDNSPLHF,TGTGCCACGAGTCGGGGGTTGGATAATTCACCCCTCCACTTT
NA,TRBJ2-1,TRBV4-3,TRBD2,CASSQDGGGSYNEQFF,TGCGCCAGCAGCCAAGATGGGGGGGGCTCCTACAATGAGCAGTTCTTC
NA,TRBJ2-5,TRBV5-4,NA,CASSLDFLQETQYF,TGTGCCAGCAGCTTGGATTTCCTACAAGAGACCCAGTACTTC
NA,TRBJ2-6,TRBV5-5,NA,CASSPFLSAGANVLTF,TGTGCCAGCAGCCCCTTTTTGTCTGCTGGGGCCAACGTCCTGACTTTC
NA,TRBJ1-6,TRBV9,NA,CASSAGGNSPLHF,TGTGCCAGCAGCGCCGGGGGTAATTCACCCCTCCACTTT
NA,TRBJ1-2,TRBV28,TRBD1,CASGRIRTGVRANYGYTF,TGTGCCAGCGGCCGGATTAGGACAGGGGTGCGGGCTAACTATGGCTACACCTTC
NA,TRBJ2-7,TRBV7-2,TRBD2,CASSLNSGSTYEQYF,TGTGCCAGCAGCTTAAATAGCGGGAGTACGTACGAGCAGTACTTC
NA,TRBJ2-5,TRBV18,TRBD2,CASSRGLAGVETQYF,TGTGCCAGCTCACGGGGACTAGCGGGAGTAGAGACCCAGTACTTC
NA,TRBJ2-2,TRBV2,NA,CASSLTSNTGELFF,TGTGCCAGCAGTTTGACTTCGAACACCGGGGAGCTGTTTTTT
once,TRBJ2-3,TRBV7-9,NA,CASRAPQLGTDTQYF,TGTGCCAGCAGAGCCCCCCAATTGGGCACAGATACGCAGTATTTT
NA,TRBJ2-7,TRBV3-1/TRBV3-2,NA,CASSQGSTGTYEQYF,TGTGCCAGCAGCCAAGGCAGCACAGGAACCTACGAGCAGTACTTC
NA,TRBJ1-2,TRBV28,NA,CASRPPPQESYGYTF,TGTGCCAGCAGACCTCCCCCACAGGAGAGCTATGGCTACACCTTC
NA,TRBJ2-2,TRBV24-1,TRBD1,CATSDPGRGPTGELFF,TGTGCCACCAGTGACCCGGGTAGGGGGCCCACCGGGGAGCTGTTTTTT
NA,TRBJ2-7,TRBV4-3,NA,CASSQDGSGPAYEQYF,TGCGCCAGCAGCCAAGATGGGAGCGGGCCCGCCTACGAGCAGTACTTC
NA,TRBJ2-5,TRBV30,NA,CAWSVRRGAAETQYF,TGTGCCTGGAGTGTACGCAGGGGTGCTGCGGAGACCCAGTACTTC